This is a list of T cell receptor beta chains from one sample in a study of technical replicates of blood from several donors. Sequenced by immunoSEQ multiplex PCR; TCRdb stores in-frame clones only, minus some. Here the sample spans roughly 70,000 clones, about 91% being singletons. Sequenced input: T cells isolated from PBMCs. The source is a human donor in good health. Each CDR3 is given with its conserved first and last residue. The D gene is left open where the match is weak. Size is omitted from some rows. Given values are once, few, many or a class for expanded clones.

d_call: -
v_call: TRBV21-1
j_call: TRBJ1-5
clone_size: -
cdr3_aa: CASIHLPGVGGPQHF
cdr3_nt: TGTGCCAGCATACACCTCCCGGGGGTGGGAGGGCCCCAGCATTTT

d_call: TRBD2
v_call: TRBV10-1
j_call: TRBJ2-1
clone_size: -
cdr3_aa: CASSDPASGSSSYNEQFF
cdr3_nt: TGCGCCAGCAGTGACCCCGCTAGCGGGAGCAGCTCCTACAATGAGCAGTTCTTC

d_call: -
v_call: TRBV9
j_call: TRBJ1-1
clone_size: -
cdr3_aa: CASSVVDLYTEAFF
cdr3_nt: TGTGCCAGCAGCGTAGTAGATTTGTACACTGAAGCTTTCTTT

d_call: -
v_call: TRBV4-2
j_call: TRBJ1-5
clone_size: -
cdr3_aa: CASSPWTRQDSNQPQHF
cdr3_nt: TGTGCCAGCAGCCCCTGGACAAGGCAGGATAGCAATCAGCCCCAGCATTTT

d_call: -
v_call: TRBV5-1
j_call: TRBJ2-7
clone_size: -
cdr3_aa: CASSVGASYEQYF
cdr3_nt: TGCGCCAGCTCGGTGGGGGCAAGCTACGAGCAGTACTTC

d_call: TRBD1
v_call: TRBV19
j_call: TRBJ1-4
clone_size: once
cdr3_aa: CASSRDRATTNEKLFF
cdr3_nt: TGTGCCAGTTCTCGGGACAGGGCCACAACTAATGAAAAACTGTTTTTT

d_call: TRBD2
v_call: TRBV13
j_call: TRBJ2-5
clone_size: -
cdr3_aa: CASSLGPGGKQETQYF
cdr3_nt: TGTGCCAGCAGCTTAGGCCCGGGGGGTAAGCAAGAGACCCAGTACTTC

d_call: -
v_call: TRBV4-3
j_call: TRBJ2-1
clone_size: once
cdr3_aa: CASSPDLMNEQFF
cdr3_nt: TGCGCCAGCAGCCCAGATTTAATGAATGAGCAGTTCTTC

d_call: TRBD2
v_call: TRBV7-9
j_call: TRBJ2-7
clone_size: -
cdr3_aa: CASSLGGDEQYF
cdr3_nt: TGTGCCAGCAGCCTCGGGGGGGACGAGCAGTACTTC

d_call: -
v_call: TRBV7-3
j_call: TRBJ2-2
clone_size: -
cdr3_aa: CASSLGSGDTGELFF
cdr3_nt: TGTGCCAGCAGCTTAGGTAGCGGAGACACCGGGGAGCTGTTTTTT

d_call: TRBD2
v_call: TRBV6-1
j_call: TRBJ2-2
clone_size: once
cdr3_aa: CASNVGGSTGELFF
cdr3_nt: TGTGCCAGCAATGTGGGGGGGAGCACCGGGGAGCTGTTTTTT

d_call: TRBD2
v_call: TRBV2
j_call: TRBJ2-3
clone_size: -
cdr3_aa: CASSDPRRLADSTQYF
cdr3_nt: TGTGCCAGCAGCGACCCTAGGAGACTAGCGGATAGTACGCAGTATTTT

d_call: -
v_call: TRBV6-5
j_call: TRBJ2-7
clone_size: -
cdr3_aa: CASSQPARDGYEQYF
cdr3_nt: TGTGCCAGCAGTCAACCGGCCAGGGATGGCTACGAGCAGTACTTC

d_call: TRBD2
v_call: TRBV27
j_call: TRBJ2-2
clone_size: -
cdr3_aa: CASSLRASGRPGELFF
cdr3_nt: TGTGCCAGCAGTTTAAGGGCTAGCGGGAGGCCCGGGGAGCTGTTTTTT

d_call: -
v_call: TRBV5-4
j_call: TRBJ2-5
clone_size: once
cdr3_aa: CASSLRGGSQETQYF
cdr3_nt: TGTGCCAGCAGCTTGCGAGGAGGCTCCCAAGAGACCCAGTACTTC

d_call: TRBD1
v_call: TRBV9
j_call: TRBJ1-2
clone_size: -
cdr3_aa: CASSVGDSPVYGYTF
cdr3_nt: TGTGCCAGCAGCGTAGGGGACAGCCCCGTCTATGGCTACACCTTC

d_call: -
v_call: TRBV5-1
j_call: TRBJ2-1
clone_size: -
cdr3_aa: CASSLTRSSYNEQFF
cdr3_nt: TGCGCCAGCAGCTTAACTCGAAGCTCCTACAATGAGCAGTTCTTC

d_call: -
v_call: TRBV5-1
j_call: TRBJ2-5
clone_size: once
cdr3_aa: CASSPLSGVQETQYF
cdr3_nt: TGCGCCAGCAGCCCCCTATCGGGGGTACAAGAGACCCAGTACTTC

d_call: -
v_call: TRBV10-2
j_call: TRBJ2-6
clone_size: -
cdr3_aa: CASRAGISSGANVLTF
cdr3_nt: TGCGCCAGCAGGGCGGGGATTAGCTCTGGGGCCAACGTCCTGACTTTC

d_call: -
v_call: TRBV4-1
j_call: TRBJ2-7
clone_size: -
cdr3_aa: CASSQAIDGSYEQYF
cdr3_nt: TGCGCCAGCAGCCAAGCAATAGACGGGTCCTACGAGCAGTACTTC

d_call: -
v_call: TRBV9
j_call: TRBJ2-1
clone_size: -
cdr3_aa: CASSPDRTIYYNEQFF
cdr3_nt: TGTGCCAGCAGCCCAGACCGGACTATATACTACAATGAGCAGTTCTTC

d_call: -
v_call: TRBV5-4
j_call: TRBJ2-3
clone_size: -
cdr3_aa: CASSYLDTQYF
cdr3_nt: TGTGCCAGCAGCTACTTAGATACGCAGTATTTT

d_call: TRBD1
v_call: TRBV6-5
j_call: TRBJ2-7
clone_size: -
cdr3_aa: CASSSRDSYTYEQYF
cdr3_nt: TGTGCCAGCAGCTCCCGGGACAGCTACACCTACGAGCAGTACTTC

d_call: -
v_call: TRBV7-3
j_call: TRBJ2-2
clone_size: -
cdr3_aa: CASSRLQGAGELFF
cdr3_nt: TGTGCCAGCAGCCGTTTACAGGGAGCCGGGGAGCTGTTTTTT

d_call: TRBD2
v_call: TRBV5-1
j_call: TRBJ2-7
clone_size: -
cdr3_aa: CASSPSGSGYEQYF
cdr3_nt: TGCGCCAGCAGCCCCAGCGGGAGCGGTTACGAGCAGTACTTC

d_call: -
v_call: TRBV27
j_call: TRBJ1-3
clone_size: once
cdr3_aa: CASSPLPRHGSTIYF
cdr3_nt: TGTGCCAGCAGTCCTCTACCGAGACACGGATCCACCATATATTTT

d_call: -
v_call: TRBV5-5
j_call: TRBJ2-7
clone_size: -
cdr3_aa: CASSLGSTYEQYF
cdr3_nt: TGTGCCAGCAGCTTGGGGTCTACCTACGAGCAGTACTTC

d_call: TRBD1
v_call: TRBV5-1
j_call: TRBJ2-7
clone_size: -
cdr3_aa: CASSLWTGPDYEQYF
cdr3_nt: TGCGCCAGCAGCCTTTGGACAGGGCCCGACTACGAGCAGTACTTC

d_call: -
v_call: TRBV14
j_call: TRBJ2-3
clone_size: once
cdr3_aa: CASSPILHTGTTQYF
cdr3_nt: TGTGCCAGCAGCCCCATACTACACACAGGTACTACGCAGTATTTT

d_call: TRBD2
v_call: TRBV5-1
j_call: TRBJ2-3
clone_size: -
cdr3_aa: CASSGGLAGEGLTDTQYF
cdr3_nt: TGCGCCAGCAGCGGAGGACTAGCGGGAGAGGGGTTGACAGATACGCAGTATTTT

d_call: TRBD2
v_call: TRBV7-2
j_call: TRBJ2-3
clone_size: -
cdr3_aa: CASTRGLAGGPDTQYF
cdr3_nt: TGTGCCAGCACCCGCGGACTAGCGGGAGGGCCAGATACGCAGTATTTT

d_call: -
v_call: TRBV7-9
j_call: TRBJ1-4
clone_size: few
cdr3_aa: CASSLNGIANEKLFF
cdr3_nt: TGTGCCAGCAGCTTAAACGGGATCGCTAATGAAAAACTGTTTTTT

d_call: -
v_call: TRBV14
j_call: TRBJ1-1
clone_size: -
cdr3_aa: CASSHLGRVKNTEAFF
cdr3_nt: TGTGCCAGCAGCCACCTCGGCAGGGTAAAGAACACTGAAGCTTTCTTT

d_call: TRBD1
v_call: TRBV28
j_call: TRBJ1-2
clone_size: -
cdr3_aa: CASLYTDRGYGYTF
cdr3_nt: TGTGCCAGCCTATACACGGACAGGGGCTATGGCTACACCTTC

d_call: -
v_call: TRBV19
j_call: TRBJ1-2
clone_size: -
cdr3_aa: CASSNGHGYTF
cdr3_nt: TGTGCCAGTAGTAATGGGCATGGCTACACCTTC

d_call: -
v_call: TRBV11-2
j_call: TRBJ2-7
clone_size: -
cdr3_aa: CASSLHDSYSYEQYF
cdr3_nt: TGTGCCAGCAGTCTCCACGACAGTTACTCCTACGAGCAGTACTTC

d_call: -
v_call: TRBV28
j_call: TRBJ2-2
clone_size: once
cdr3_aa: CASSFVQANTGELFF
cdr3_nt: TGTGCCAGCAGTTTTGTACAGGCCAACACCGGGGAGCTGTTTTTT

d_call: TRBD2
v_call: TRBV5-1
j_call: TRBJ2-5
clone_size: -
cdr3_aa: CASSGIAGVVVETQYF
cdr3_nt: TGCGCCAGCAGCGGTATAGCGGGGGTCGTAGTAGAGACCCAGTACTTC

d_call: TRBD2
v_call: TRBV2
j_call: TRBJ2-2
clone_size: -
cdr3_aa: CASSEGRVAGAGELFF
cdr3_nt: TGTGCCAGCAGTGAAGGTCGCGTAGCGGGAGCCGGGGAGCTGTTTTTT

d_call: -
v_call: TRBV4-3
j_call: TRBJ1-2
clone_size: -
cdr3_aa: CASSQDRAGVGGYTF
cdr3_nt: TGCGCCAGCAGCCAAGATCGGGCAGGGGTTGGTGGCTACACCTTC

d_call: TRBD1
v_call: TRBV6-1
j_call: TRBJ1-2
clone_size: -
cdr3_aa: CASSELGTGLVGYTF
cdr3_nt: TGTGCCAGCAGTGAATTGGGGACAGGGCTCGTTGGCTACACCTTC

d_call: -
v_call: TRBV29-1
j_call: TRBJ1-2
clone_size: -
cdr3_aa: CSVDYIIPGIDYGYTF
cdr3_nt: TGCAGCGTTGACTACATAATCCCCGGGATCGACTATGGCTACACCTTC

d_call: -
v_call: TRBV11-2
j_call: TRBJ2-7
clone_size: -
cdr3_aa: CASSPVRGYEQYF
cdr3_nt: TGTGCCAGCAGCCCAGTGAGGGGGTACGAGCAGTACTTC

d_call: -
v_call: TRBV27
j_call: TRBJ1-2
clone_size: -
cdr3_aa: CASSLLGRGDPYGYTF
cdr3_nt: TGTGCCAGCAGTTTATTGGGACGGGGGGATCCTTATGGCTACACCTTC

d_call: TRBD1
v_call: TRBV9
j_call: TRBJ1-4
clone_size: -
cdr3_aa: CASSLTGATNEKLFF
cdr3_nt: TGTGCCAGCAGCCTTACAGGGGCAACTAATGAAAAACTGTTTTTT

d_call: TRBD2
v_call: TRBV2
j_call: TRBJ2-7
clone_size: -
cdr3_aa: CASSGWGLVYEQYF
cdr3_nt: TGTGCCAGCAGTGGATGGGGACTAGTGTACGAGCAGTACTTC

d_call: -
v_call: TRBV27
j_call: TRBJ2-3
clone_size: once
cdr3_aa: CASSPPKGEGTDTQYF
cdr3_nt: TGTGCCAGCAGTCCACCGAAGGGGGAAGGCACAGATACGCAGTATTTT

d_call: TRBD1
v_call: TRBV6-6
j_call: TRBJ1-2
clone_size: -
cdr3_aa: CASSRTGEGYTF
cdr3_nt: TGTGCCAGCAGTCGGACAGGGGAAGGCTACACCTTC

d_call: TRBD2
v_call: TRBV18
j_call: TRBJ2-1
clone_size: -
cdr3_aa: CASSPLEAGAQNEQFF
cdr3_nt: TGTGCCAGCTCACCCCTTGAGGCGGGAGCTCAAAATGAGCAGTTCTTC

d_call: TRBD1
v_call: TRBV18
j_call: TRBJ1-2
clone_size: few
cdr3_aa: CASSPIGTGVGPDGYTF
cdr3_nt: TGTGCCAGCTCACCGATTGGGACAGGGGTCGGGCCGGATGGCTACACCTTC

d_call: -
v_call: TRBV7-9
j_call: TRBJ2-7
clone_size: -
cdr3_aa: CASSPPELSEQYF
cdr3_nt: TGTGCCAGCAGCCCCCCGGAGTTGAGCGAGCAGTACTTC